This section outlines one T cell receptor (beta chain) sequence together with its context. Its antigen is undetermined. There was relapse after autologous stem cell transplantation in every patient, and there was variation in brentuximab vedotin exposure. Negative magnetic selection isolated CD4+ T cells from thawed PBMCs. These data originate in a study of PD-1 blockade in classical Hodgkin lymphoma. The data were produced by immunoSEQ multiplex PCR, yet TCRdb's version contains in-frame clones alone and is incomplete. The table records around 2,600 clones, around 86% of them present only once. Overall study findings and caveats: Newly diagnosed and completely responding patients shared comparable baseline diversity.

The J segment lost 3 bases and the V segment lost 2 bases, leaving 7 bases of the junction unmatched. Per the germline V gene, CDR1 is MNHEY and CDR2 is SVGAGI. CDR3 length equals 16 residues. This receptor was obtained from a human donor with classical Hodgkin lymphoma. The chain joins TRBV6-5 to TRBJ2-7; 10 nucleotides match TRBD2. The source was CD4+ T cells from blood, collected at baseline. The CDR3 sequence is CASSYGSSGGLYEQYF. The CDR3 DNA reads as TGTGCCAGCAGTTACGGGTCTAGCGGGGGACTCTACGAGCAGTACTTC.